This T cell receptor beta chain was captured by sequencing in a study of spatial heterogeneity in lung cancer. Time point of the sample: sample taken at primary tumor resection. Unsorted whole RNA from tumor, nontumor lung or frozen PBMC underwent sequencing. One entry per CDR3 protein results from TCRdb running MiXCR on the 5' RACE reads. The sample records 7,500 to 9,500 distinct CDR3 sequences, 6.5% to 10% being singletons. This clonotype was detected ten times or more. Germline CDR1 reads MNHNS; CDR2 reads SASEGT. V was clipped by 6 bases and J by 7 bases, with 7 bases between them. The CDR3 is made up of 12 amino acids.

This chain links TRBV6-1 with TRBJ1-6; D may be TRBD1 (5 bases). The sequence came from a female donor with early-stage non-small cell lung cancer. The sample here was PBMCs, taken at surgery. The DNA of the CDR3 is TGTGCCAGCAGGAGGGGAAATTCACCCCTCCACTTT. Its protein is CASRRGNSPLHF.